This entry lists 18 T cell receptor beta chains sequenced from one sample in a study of human T cells and chemical hapten exposure (dated by TCRdb to the early 2020s). Total RNA was isolated from unfractionated whole blood collected in Tempus Blood RNA tubes. Libraries came from 5' RACE. Sequencing used an Illumina MiSeq. TCRdb trimmed public reads at Q25 via fastp, called clones via MiXCR and kept in-frame beta chains. Identical CDR3 protein sequences are pooled into one entry, listed with their most common genes and DNA. Recorded for this sample are roughly 110,000 distinct CDR3 sequences; approximately 19% of them occurred a single time. In total, the top ten clones hold approximately 2.6% of the sample. The receptors shown here come from a human donor in good health.

This chain's CDR3 is CSANPGTSGSYEQYF. The CDR3 nucleotides are TGCAGTGCTAACCCCGGGACTAGCGGGAGTTACGAGCAGTACTTC. The chain links TRBV20-1 to TRBJ2-7; TRBD2 aligns across 14 bases. The CDR3 totals 15 residues. V lost 4 bases, J lost 4 bases, and 6 bases stayed unmatched. Germline values: CDR1 DFQATT, CDR2 SNEGSKA (reference sequence).

V is TRBV9 and J is TRBJ2-1; 7 positions match TRBD2. This CDR3 has 13 residues. V gave up 3 bases and J gave up 9 bases; unmatched junction bases: 6. From germline, CDR1 is SGDLS and CDR2 YYNGEE. The CDR3 DNA follows: TGTGCCAGCAGCGCGCTAGCGGAGGCTGAGCAGTTCTTC. This translates into CASSALAEAEQFF. The whole variable domain, remainder taken from reference TRBV9 and TRBJ2-1, is DSGVTQTPKHLITATGQRVTLRCSPRSGDLSVYWYQQSLDQGLQFLIQYYNGEERAKGNILERFSAQQFPDLHSELNLSSLELGDSALYFCASSALAEAEQFFGPGTRLTVL.

This clonotype is a singleton in its sample. CDR3 nucleotide sequence: TGTGCCAGCAGCCAAGAGGGGTACGGTGAGCAGTTCTTC. Its protein is CASSQEGYGEQFF. V gene TRBV14 combines with J gene TRBJ2-1; unclear D gene. Germline V CDR1 and CDR2: SGHDN, FVKESK. The CDR3 contains 13 residues. Trimming took 0 bases from V and 9 from J, leaving 9 bases between them.

This clonotype was counted a few times. The chain recombines TRBV6-9 with TRBJ2-2, with a weak D call TRBD1 (5 bases). This CDR3 contains 14 residues. CDR1 and CDR2 from the germline V gene are MNHGY and SVAAGI. Trimming pared 10 bases from V and 3 bases from J, leaving 15 bases between. CDR3 in DNA: TGTGCCATCCGGCGCATCAGGGACACCGGGGAGCTGTTTTTT. Its translation: CAIRRIRDTGELFF.

V usage is TRBV7-9 and J usage is TRBJ2-1, with D unclear. The CDR3 covers 15 residues. V lost 1 base and J 5 bases, leaving 12 bases between the germline ends. Germline values: CDR1 SEHNR, CDR2 FQNEAQ (reference sequence). The CDR3 DNA is TGTGCCAGCAGCTTAGACCCTGCAGCTAACAATGAGCAGTTCTTC. Translation: CASSLDPAANNEQFF.

The chain couples TRBV29-1 to TRBJ2-7; the match to TRBD2 covers 14 bases. V lost 6 bases, J lost 6 bases, and 13 bases stayed unmatched. This CDR3 spans 16 amino acids. Germline values: CDR1 SQVTM, CDR2 ANQGSEA. CDR3 DNA: TGCAGCGTGAACCTCGGGACTAGCGGGAGTTGGGTCGAGCAGTACTTC. Translation gives CSVNLGTSGSWVEQYF.

This clonotype came up a few times. One junction end does not reproduce the germline sequence, and a read error may be involved. The chain couples TRBV5-6 to TRBJ2-7; D is perhaps TRBD2 (5 bases). The CDR3 length is 14 residues. Per the germline V gene, CDR1 is SGHDT and CDR2 is YYEEEE. The CDR3 DNA is TGTGCCAGCAGCCGAATAACCGGACTCTCCAGAGAGGACTTC. Encoded protein: CASSRITGLSREDF.

This clonotype was seen more than once but under ten times. The V gene is TRBV12-3 or TRBV12-4, the J gene TRBJ2-3; D gene unclear. V lost 2 bases, J lost 2 bases, and 5 bases lay in between. The CDR3 is 13 amino acids. In DNA, the CDR3 is TGTGCCAGCAGTTTAACCCACACAGATACGCAGTATTTT. Translated: CASSLTHTDTQYF.

Concerning this clonotype itself: Since no conserved phenylalanine or tryptophan closes the CDR3, a read error is the likely cause. The chain combines TRBV5-1 with TRBJ1-5; 8 bases fit TRBD1. The CDR3 has 14 amino acids. V shed 0 bases, J shed 9 bases, and the junction held 5 bases outside the gene matches. In germline, CDR1 is SGHRS, CDR2 YFSETQ. DNA of the CDR3: TGCGCCAGCAGCTTGGGACAGGGGCAAGGGCCCCAGCATCTT. This encodes CASSLGQGQGPQHL.

CDR3 sequence: CSAREVGVVPYGYTF. CDR3 bases: TGCAGTGCTAGAGAGGTGGGCGTAGTGCCCTATGGCTACACCTTC. The rearrangement joins TRBV20-1 to TRBJ1-2; unclear D gene. This CDR3 has 15 residues. Trimming pared 0 bases from V and 4 bases from J, leaving 15 bases between. CDR1 and CDR2 from the germline V gene are DFQATT and SNEGSKA (reference sequence).

This clonotype was detected only a few times. The J gene is TRBJ1-1, the V gene TRBV12-3 or TRBV12-4, with D tentatively TRBD1 (5 bases). V lost 5 bases and J lost 0, with 10 bases in between. This CDR3 has 14 amino acids. This chain's CDR3 is CASSITGMNTEAFF. For the CDR3, the DNA is TGTGCCAGCAGTATAACAGGCATGAACACTGAAGCTTTCTTT.

This clonotype was observed a few times. The gene calls are TRBV5-1 and TRBJ1-1; 10 nucleotides agree with TRBD1. Germline lookup yields CDR1 SGHRS and CDR2 YFSETQ. J lost 7 bases, V lost 0 bases, and 6 bases had no gene match. This CDR3 is built from 15 residues. The CDR3 bases are TGCGCCAGCAGCTTGGCCGGGACAGGGGTGAATGAAGCTTTCTTT. It encodes CASSLAGTGVNEAFF.

The gene calls are TRBV6-2 or TRBV6-3 and TRBJ2-3, with TRBD2 matching over 8 bases. The V and J ends lost 2 bases and 5 bases, in that order; junction bases with no gene match: 3. Germline CDR1 and CDR2: MNHEY and SVGEGT. The CDR3 is made up of 14 amino acids. The CDR3 sequence is CASSYTLAGDTQYF. The CDR3 DNA reads as TGTGCCAGCAGTTACACGCTAGCGGGAGATACGCAGTATTTT.

The J gene is TRBJ1-1, the V gene TRBV4-2, with D possibly TRBD1 on 6 matching bases. Looked up from germline, CDR1 is LGHNA and CDR2 is YNFKEQ. V dropped 4 bases and J dropped 1 base, with 28 bases sitting between them. CDR3 size: 20 residues. The CDR3 DNA sequence: TGTGCCAGCAGCCCCACACCAGTAAACAGGGCCGCGAATGCGAACACTGAAGCTTTCTTT. Amino acid sequence: CASSPTPVNRAANANTEAFF.

This clonotype was seen a few times. V gene TRBV6-1 combines with J gene TRBJ1-1, with D perhaps TRBD1 (6 bases). CDR1 and CDR2 from the germline V gene are MNHNS and SASEGT. This CDR3 is built from 13 residues. V dropped 7 bases and J dropped 5 bases, with 14 bases sitting between them. The CDR3: CASTGRGLTEAFF. CDR3 DNA sequence: TGTGCCAGCACGGGCAGGGGACTTACTGAAGCTTTCTTT.

The genes are TRBV5-4 and TRBJ2-3; possibly TRBD1 for D (5 bases). The germline CDR1 and CDR2 sequences are SGHNT and YYREEE (reference sequence). The CDR3 is 17 amino acids. With 3 bases removed from V and 4 bases from J, the gap between germline ends came to 21 bases. The CDR3 nucleotides are TGTGCCAGCAGCTCCCTTGGACGAGGAAAACAGGCAGATACGCAGTATTTT. This codes for CASSSLGRGKQADTQYF.

This sequence joins TRBV24-1 and TRBJ2-2; no firm D call. The germline V gene has CDR1 KGHDR and CDR2 SFDVKD. V lost 8 bases to trimming and J lost 6 bases, with 12 bases between them. The CDR3 contains 13 residues. CDR3 sequence (DNA): TGTGCCACCAACGAAAGGAGCGCCGGGGAGCTGTTTTTT. This encodes CATNERSAGELFF.

This clonotype was detected many times. The rearrangement links TRBV29-1 to TRBJ2-7; a possible D gene is TRBD1 (6 bases). Germline V lookup: CDR1 SQVTM, CDR2 ANQGSEA. Trimming removed 4 bases from V and 7 bases from J, with 17 bases in between. The CDR3 runs 13 residues. The CDR3 here is CSVAYSLRGEQYF. CDR3 nucleotide sequence: TGCAGCGTTGCTTACAGTTTAAGGGGGGAGCAGTACTTC.